A selection of T cell receptor beta chains follows, all from one sample in a study of blood T cells in healthy people across ages. TCRdb re-called the 5' RACE reads with MiXCR, one entry per CDR3 protein. The sample has over a million distinct CDR3 sequences, 45% seen once. The specimen was blood. These receptors were taken from a woman in her sixties in good health. The CDR3 runs from the conserved cysteine through the conserved F or W. A D gene is named only where the DNA matches it firmly. A row's size may be missing; if present it is once, few, many or a size class.

V	J	D	size	DNA	CDR3
TRBV27	TRBJ2-3	NA	NA	TGTGCCAGCAGTTATGACACAGATACGCAGTATTTT	CASSYDTDTQYF
TRBV11-2	TRBJ2-7	TRBD1	NA	TGTGCCAGCAGCTTAGCTCAGGGGGTCGGAGAGCAGTACTTC	CASSLAQGVGEQYF
TRBV29-1	TRBJ1-2	TRBD1	NA	TGCAGCGTTAATCTCGGGACAGGGGGTAGTAGCTATGGCTACACCTTC	CSVNLGTGGSSYGYTF
TRBV6-1	TRBJ2-5	TRBD1	NA	TGTGCCAGCAGGGGGGGGACAGGGAATCGGGAGACCCAGTACTTC	CASRGGTGNRETQYF
TRBV28	TRBJ2-7	NA	many	TGTGCCAGCAGTTCCTACTCCGGGACAAGGGCCTCCGAGCAGTACTTC	CASSSYSGTRASEQYF
TRBV7-6	TRBJ2-1	TRBD2	once	TGTGCCAGCACGCCCCTAGCGGGAGTCTGCAATGAGCAGTTCTTC	CASTPLAGVCNEQFF
TRBV28	TRBJ1-5	NA	few	TGTGCCAGCAGTTCGTCCGCTTCTAGCAATCAGCCCCAGCATTTT	CASSSSASSNQPQHF
TRBV9	TRBJ2-5	TRBD2	NA	TGTGCCAGCAGCATAGCGGGAGTCGCAGAGACCCAGTACTTC	CASSIAGVAETQYF
TRBV7-3	TRBJ2-1	TRBD2	NA	TGTGCCAGCAGCTTATTTTCTCGGACTAGCGGGTATAATGAGCAGTTCTTC	CASSLFSRTSGYNEQFF
TRBV5-1	TRBJ1-1	NA	NA	TGCGCCAGCAACGGGGGGGATCGAGCTTTCTTT	CASNGGDRAFF
TRBV4-2	TRBJ2-1	TRBD2	once	TGTGCCAGCAGCCAAGATCCTAGCGGGAGGTTTAATGAGCAGTTCTTC	CASSQDPSGRFNEQFF
TRBV2	TRBJ2-3	NA	NA	TGTGCCAGCAGTGTCTTATCGCTCCGGGATACGCAGTATTTT	CASSVLSLRDTQYF
TRBV6-5	TRBJ2-7	TRBD1	NA	TGTGCCAGCAGTCAGACAGGGGGAGATTACTCCTACGAGCAGTACTTC	CASSQTGGDYSYEQYF
TRBV27	TRBJ2-7	NA	many	TGTGCCAGCAGTTTGGGAGTTGGGAGCTCCTACGAGCAGTACTTC	CASSLGVGSSYEQYF
TRBV27	TRBJ1-2	NA	NA	TGTGCCAGCAGTTTGTCTCCAGGGGCCGGGAGCTATGGCTACACCTTC	CASSLSPGAGSYGYTF
TRBV20-1	TRBJ2-3	TRBD2	few	TGCAGTGCTAGAGCCGCTAGCGGGAGAGCTGTCACAGATACGCAGTATTTT	CSARAASGRAVTDTQYF
TRBV10-3	TRBJ2-2	TRBD2	few	TGTGCCATCAGTGATTTAGCGGGAGCCTCCGGGGAGCTGTTTTTT	CAISDLAGASGELFF
TRBV11-2	TRBJ2-7	NA	few	TGTGCCAGCAGCCCCTCTGGGGGAAAACGGAGTAAGGCCTACGAGCAGTACTTC	CASSPSGGKRSKAYEQYF
TRBV6-6	TRBJ2-1	TRBD1	NA	TGTGCCAGCACCAAGTTGGGACAGGGAATAGGTGAGCAGTTCTTC	CASTKLGQGIGEQFF
TRBV20-1	TRBJ2-5	TRBD2	NA	TGCAGTGTCTATAGAACTAGCGGGAGACAAGAGACCCAGTACTTC	CSVYRTSGRQETQYF
TRBV20-1	TRBJ2-7	TRBD2	few	TGCAGTGCTAGGACAGCGGGAAGCTCCTACGAGCAGTACTTC	CSARTAGSSYEQYF
TRBV20-1	TRBJ2-7	TRBD1	NA	TGCAGTGCTGGAACAGGGGCAATCTACGAGCAGTACTTC	CSAGTGAIYEQYF
TRBV5-1	TRBJ2-5	TRBD1	NA	TGCGCCAGCAGCTCGAGGGGGCAATGGGAGACCCAGTACTTC	CASSSRGQWETQYF
TRBV7-2	TRBJ2-7	NA	few	TGTGCCAGCAGCTTAGGGGGGACAACCCCTCACGAGCAGTACTTC	CASSLGGTTPHEQYF
TRBV20-1	TRBJ2-5	TRBD2	once	TGCAGTGCTACCGGGACTACCCACTACCAGCAGTACTTC	CSATGTTHYQQYF
TRBV7-9	TRBJ2-7	NA	NA	TGTGCCAGCAGCTCGTGGGTAGCGTCGTCCAATGAGCAGTACTTC	CASSSWVASSNEQYF
TRBV9	TRBJ1-4	NA	few	TGTGCCAGCAGTGCAGACCCTTCAACTAATGAAAAACTGTTTTTT	CASSADPSTNEKLFF
TRBV9	TRBJ2-3	TRBD2	NA	TGTGCCAGCAGCGCCCTAACGGGAGGGACAGATACGCAGTATTTT	CASSALTGGTDTQYF
TRBV6-5	TRBJ2-7	TRBD1	NA	TGTGCCAGCAGTTACGGGACAGGGGCGTTGGGAACCTACGAGCAGTACTTC	CASSYGTGALGTYEQYF
TRBV3-1	TRBJ2-3	NA	few	TGTGCCAGCAGCCAAGGAGAGCAGGGATTTAAAGATACGCAGTATTTT	CASSQGEQGFKDTQYF
TRBV6-5	TRBJ2-1	NA	NA	TGTGCCAGCAGTTACTCGACGGCTAGCTCCTACAATGAGCAGTTCTTC	CASSYSTASSYNEQFF
TRBV20-1	TRBJ2-7	NA	NA	TGCAGTGGAGGTACAGCTCTCCTCTCCTACGAGCAGTACTTC	CSGGTALLSYEQYF
TRBV28	TRBJ2-7	NA	NA	TGTGCCAGCAGTCTTCTGACTGGACTCTCCTACGAGCAGTACTTC	CASSLLTGLSYEQYF
TRBV9	TRBJ2-3	TRBD2	NA	TGTGCCAGCAGCGTATTCGGGAGGGCCGTGGAAGATACGCAGTATTTT	CASSVFGRAVEDTQYF
TRBV7-2	TRBJ2-5	NA	NA	TGTGCCAGCAGCACCGGAGGGGGGATGGGGACCCAGTACTTC	CASSTGGGMGTQYF
TRBV7-8	TRBJ1-6	TRBD1	few	TGTGCCAGCAGCTTGGACAGGTCCGTCTCCTATAATTCACCCCTCCACTTT	CASSLDRSVSYNSPLHF
TRBV20-1	TRBJ2-2	NA	NA	TGCAGTGCTAGAGATTATAAGGGCCGGGAGCTGTTTTTT	CSARDYKGRELFF
TRBV2	TRBJ1-1	NA	NA	TGTGCCAGCAGTGAAGCGCTAATAGAGTCGGGCACTGAAGCTTTCTTT	CASSEALIESGTEAFF
TRBV5-6	TRBJ2-7	TRBD1	NA	TGTGCCAGCAGTTCGGGGGACAGGAGTACCTACGAGCAGTACTTC	CASSSGDRSTYEQYF
TRBV27	TRBJ2-3	TRBD2	NA	TGTGCCAGCAGTGCTTCACGACTAGCCTCGGCCACCTATACGCAGTATTTT	CASSASRLASATYTQYF
TRBV27	TRBJ2-7	TRBD2	NA	TGTGCCAGCAGTCTTTCCGGGACTAGCGGGAGACCGGTTGCCTACGAGCAGTACTTC	CASSLSGTSGRPVAYEQYF
TRBV29-1	TRBJ1-2	TRBD1	NA	TGCAGCGTGCGGACCGGGACAGGGGTTTATGGCTACACCTTC	CSVRTGTGVYGYTF
TRBV5-6	TRBJ2-7	NA	NA	TGTGCCAGCAGCTTGTTCCTTGCCTCCTACAAGCAGTACTTC	CASSLFLASYKQYF
TRBV15	TRBJ1-2	NA	few	TGTGCCACCAGCAGCGCGGGGGTTGACTATGGCTACACCTTC	CATSSAGVDYGYTF
TRBV27	TRBJ2-1	TRBD1	NA	TGTGCCAGCAGTCCAACGACAGGGTTCGATGAGCAGTTCTTC	CASSPTTGFDEQFF
TRBV6-1	TRBJ2-1	TRBD2	NA	TGTGCCAGCACCGCCGGGACTATTAATGAGCAGTTCTTC	CASTAGTINEQFF
TRBV7-9	TRBJ2-1	NA	NA	TGTGCCAGCAGCATTCGTGAGCAGTTCTTC	CASSIREQFF
TRBV6-1	TRBJ1-2	NA	NA	TGTGCCAGCAGTGAAGGGGGGGCAGGGAGTGATTTCTATGGCTACACCTTC	CASSEGGAGSDFYGYTF
TRBV27	TRBJ2-3	NA	NA	TGTGCCAGCAGCTTAGCTTACACAGATACGCAGTATTTT	CASSLAYTDTQYF
TRBV18	TRBJ2-3	NA	NA	TGTGCCAGCTCACTCACGAGCTTAGATACGCAGTATTTT	CASSLTSLDTQYF
TRBV5-1	TRBJ1-1	TRBD1	NA	TGCGCCAGCAGCAAAGGGACAGGGGGCTTTGAAGCTTTCTTT	CASSKGTGGFEAFF
TRBV2	TRBJ2-5	NA	few	TGTGCCAGCAGTCCGGGGGAAGGAGTTGAGACCCAGTACTTC	CASSPGEGVETQYF
TRBV5-1	TRBJ2-2	NA	NA	TGCGCCAGCAGCTTGGAGGTCGGGGAGCTGTTTTTT	CASSLEVGELFF